This TCR beta chain was identified during a study of blood T cell repertoires in COVID-19. Study-level information: COVID-19 samples collected from the United States, Italy and Spain covered acute and convalescent phases.

The CDR3 is made up of 16 amino acids. Trimming shortened V by 4 bases and J by 10 bases, and 23 bases separated the two germline ends. Germline CDR1 and CDR2: MNHEY and SMNVEV (reference sequence). Produced via immunoSEQ multiplex PCR; TCRdb's table is partial and in-frame only. The table includes roughly 61,000 clones, around 67% detected once. The origin of this receptor is an older woman with acute or convalescent COVID-19. The sample was peripheral blood. The chain has TRBV27 and TRBJ1-5; no firm D call. CDR3 region: CASSSLDSLSRQPQHF. The CDR3 region has the DNA TGTGCCAGCAGTTCCCTGGACTCTCTGTCCCGTCAACCCCAGCATTTT.